This T cell receptor beta chain was recovered during a study of shared clonotypes between healthy human individuals. About the research overall: Researchers assigned three CD4 naive, three CD4 memory, two CD8 naive and one CD8 memory plate to each donor. Notes on the study in general: Sampling covered blood only; tissue repertoires likely differ. The sharing of 5% to 5.5% of naive CD4 clonotypes was seen across a handful of donors.

Positively selected for CCR7, the CD45RO-negative cells used as naive CD8 cells excluded terminally differentiated effector memory CD45RA+ cells. For sorted subsets, approximately 0.2 ug DNA per replicate equaled roughly 30,000 T cell genomes. TCRdb's copy holds only in-frame clones and misses some; the assay was immunoSEQ multiplex PCR. Of approximately 740,000 clones listed, more than 85% are singletons. A word on this clone: What it binds is not known.

This CDR3 is 15 amino acids long. V was shortened by 2 bases and J by 4 bases, with 11 bases between the two germline ends. The germline V gene has CDR1 MNHNS and CDR2 SASEGT. V is TRBV6-1 and J is TRBJ2-2, with D possibly being TRBD2 (5 bases). The receptor was derived from a young man in good health. The sample was naive CD8+ T cells sorted from blood. As DNA, the CDR3 is TGTGCCAGCAGTGAACGGGGTCTAATCACCGGGGAGCTGTTTTTT. Translation: CASSERGLITGELFF.